One sample yielded the 14 T cell receptor beta chains listed below, sequenced in a study of T cell changes during pregnancy in multiple sclerosis. TCRdb keeps only in-frame clones here, not all; method: immunoSEQ multiplex PCR. The repertoire holds about 25,000 clones, with around 86% as singletons. The sample here was CD4+ T cells from peripheral blood mononuclear cells, taken in the second trimester of pregnancy. The receptors stem from a female donor in good health, enrolled as a control in a pregnancy study.

The gene calls are TRBV6-4 and TRBJ1-1; D gene uncertain. The CDR3 has 15 amino acids. Germline CDR1 and CDR2: MRHNA and SNTAGT. V lost 9 bases, J lost 0 bases, and 17 bases lay in between. The CDR3 loop is CASHRSITVNTEAFF. CDR3 DNA: TGTGCCAGTCACCGGTCTATTACGGTGAACACTGAAGCTTTCTTT.

The chain joins TRBV2 to TRBJ2-2, with 10 bases identical to TRBD2. The germline V gene encodes CDR1 SNHLY and CDR2 FYNNEI. The CDR3 sequence is 15 residues long. V shed 4 bases and J 6 bases; nucleotides not matched to a gene: 5. The CDR3 sequence: CASSGAGGLSGELFF. As DNA, the CDR3 is TGTGCCAGCAGTGGAGCGGGAGGGTTATCCGGGGAGCTGTTTTTT.

The chain couples TRBV29-1 to TRBJ2-6; 8 positions match TRBD1. The ends lost 0 bases at V and 2 bases at J; junction bases unmatched: 9. This CDR3 contains 18 residues. Germline lookup yields CDR1 SQVTM and CDR2 ANQGSEA. The CDR3 DNA follows: TGCAGCGTTGAAGATCTATTTCAGGGGGCGGCTGGGGCCAACGTCCTGACTTTC. Protein sequence: CSVEDLFQGAAGANVLTF.

V usage is TRBV4-2 and J usage is TRBJ1-1, with D maybe TRBD1 (6 bases). CDR1 and CDR2 (germline): LGHNA, YNFKEQ. V lost 0 bases and J 1 base, leaving 9 bases between the germline ends. This CDR3 comprises 15 residues. The CDR3 loop reads CASSQDGGGNTEAFF. The CDR3 DNA reads as TGTGCCAGCAGCCAAGATGGGGGCGGGAACACTGAAGCTTTCTTT.

This clone was counted only a few times. This sequence joins TRBV4-2 and TRBJ1-3; no firm D call. The CDR3 contains 15 residues. Trimming removed 0 bases from V and 2 bases from J, with 8 bases in between. CDR1 and CDR2 from the germline V gene are LGHNA and YNFKEQ. The CDR3 DNA reads as TGTGCCAGCAGCCAAGATAGCGTGACTGGAAACACCATATATTTT. It codes for CASSQDSVTGNTIYF.

The V call is TRBV5-4, the J call TRBJ1-1; D gene ambiguous. The CDR3 is made up of 15 amino acids. V gave up 0 bases and J gave up 3 bases, with 12 bases separating them. Germline V gene lookup returns CDR1 SGHNT and CDR2 YYREEE (reference sequence). Here the CDR3 reads CASSLGGKGDTEAFF. CDR3 nucleotides: TGTGCCAGCAGCTTGGGAGGGAAGGGAGACACTGAAGCTTTCTTT.

This chain uses TRBV6-5 with TRBJ1-1; D unclear. The CDR3 covers 15 residues. Trimming removed 2 bases at V and 5 bases at J, with 15 bases between. Looked up from germline, CDR1 is MNHEY and CDR2 is SVGAGI. The CDR3 nucleotides are TGTGCCAGCAGTTACAACCGGGTAGCCGGGACTGAAGCTTTCTTT. Translation gives CASSYNRVAGTEAFF.

The genes are TRBV7-9 and TRBJ2-2; 7 positions agree with TRBD2. CDR1 and CDR2 (germline): SEHNR, FQNEAQ (reference sequence). V was pared by 1 base and J by 6 bases, with 2 bases of the junction left unmatched. The CDR3 has 14 residues. The CDR3: CASSLGLASGELFF. The CDR3 DNA follows: TGTGCCAGCAGCTTAGGACTAGCCTCCGGGGAGCTGTTTTTT.

V and J are TRBV30 and TRBJ2-3; D is perhaps TRBD1 (6 bases). The CDR3 contains 15 residues. Germline loops: CDR1 GTSNPN, CDR2 SVGIG (reference sequence). V was shortened by 5 bases and J by 2 bases, with 17 bases between the two germline ends. The CDR3 region is CAWFPRDTYTDTQYF. In DNA, the CDR3 is TGTGCCTGGTTCCCACGGGACACCTACACAGATACGCAGTATTTT.

V gene TRBV5-1 combines with J gene TRBJ2-1; 9 bases map to TRBD2. This CDR3 is built from 17 residues. Per the germline V gene, CDR1 is SGHRS and CDR2 is YFSETQ. J was trimmed by 8 bases and V by 1 base; bases with no gene match: 13. This CDR3 is CASSLTGTSRGWDEQFF. CDR3 nucleotide sequence: TGCGCCAGCAGCTTGACCGGGACTAGCAGGGGTTGGGATGAGCAGTTCTTC.

V and J are TRBV29-1 and TRBJ1-1; 7 nucleotides align to TRBD1. The CDR3 covers 16 residues. Germline V lookup: CDR1 SQVTM, CDR2 ANQGSEA. Trimming at V came to 6 bases and at J to 1 base, leaving 14 bases not matched to a gene. This chain's CDR3 is CSVLKRLRQGNTEAFF. The CDR3 bases are TGCAGCGTATTGAAGAGGTTGCGACAGGGGAACACTGAAGCTTTCTTT.

This clone showed up just a few times. The V gene is TRBV2, the J gene TRBJ2-7, with 9 nucleotides matching TRBD1. The germline V gene encodes CDR1 SNHLY and CDR2 FYNNEI. The CDR3 extends over 15 amino acids. V was clipped by 1 base and J by 5 bases; unmatched bases: 6. CDR3 amino acids: CASSEEGRDRDEQYF. The CDR3 nucleotides are TGTGCCAGCAGTGAAGAGGGCCGGGACAGGGACGAGCAGTACTTC.

V and J are TRBV19 and TRBJ1-5; D call uncertain. CDR1 LNHDA and CDR2 SQIVND come from the germline V gene (reference sequence). The CDR3 is 14 amino acids. The V gene lost 5 bases and the J gene lost 4 bases, with 12 bases spanning the gap. The CDR3 coding sequence is TGTGCCAGTAGTTATGGCCAATTAAATCAGCCCCAGCATTTT. Its protein product is CASSYGQLNQPQHF.

The genes are TRBV28 and TRBJ1-2; D is perhaps TRBD1 (6 bases). Germline-derived CDR1 and CDR2 are MDHEN and SYDVKM. V was shortened by 7 bases and J by 4 bases, with 19 bases between the two germline ends. This CDR3 has 15 residues. CDR3 in amino acids: CASTEITGFGYGYTF. DNA of the CDR3: TGTGCCAGCACCGAAATCACAGGGTTTGGCTATGGCTACACCTTC.